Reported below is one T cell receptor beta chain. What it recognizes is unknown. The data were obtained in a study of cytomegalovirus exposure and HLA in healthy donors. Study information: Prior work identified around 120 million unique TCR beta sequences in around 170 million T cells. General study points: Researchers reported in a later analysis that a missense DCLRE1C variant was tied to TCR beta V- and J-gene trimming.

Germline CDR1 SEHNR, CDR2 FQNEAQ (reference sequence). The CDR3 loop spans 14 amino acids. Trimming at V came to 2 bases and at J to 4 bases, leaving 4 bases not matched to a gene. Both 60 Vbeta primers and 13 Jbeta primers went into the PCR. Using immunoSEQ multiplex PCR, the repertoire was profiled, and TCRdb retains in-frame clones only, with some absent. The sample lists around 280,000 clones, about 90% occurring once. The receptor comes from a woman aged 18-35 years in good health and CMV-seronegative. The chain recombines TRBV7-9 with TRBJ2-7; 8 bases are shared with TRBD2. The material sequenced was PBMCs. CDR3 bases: TGTGCCAGCAGCTTACCTAGCGGGCCGTACGAGCAGTACTTC. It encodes CASSLPSGPYEQYF.